This entry concerns a single T cell receptor (beta chain). Per the germline V gene, CDR1 is MNHEY and CDR2 is SMNVEV (reference sequence). J was trimmed by 5 bases and V by 4 bases; bases with no gene match: 11. The CDR3 extends over 18 amino acids. The sample originates from a study of OX40 agonist ivuxolimab in advanced cancers. At the level of the study: It was ivuxolimab, an agonistic anti-OX40 (CD134) antibody, that patients were treated with. Recorded diagnoses for dose-escalation patients were hepatocellular carcinoma, melanoma, renal cell or head and neck cancer. At 82.7% male, the cohort had a mean age of 60 years, ranging from roughly 20 to 80.

Libraries were prepared by immunoSEQ multiplex PCR; TCRdb keeps only in-frame clonotypes and omits some of them. The sample shows about 76,000 clones, approximately 86% of them seen only once. The timepoints at which blood was sampled were baseline, cycle 4 day 1, and cycle 7 day 1. The sequencing here drew on CD4+ or CD8+ T cells sorted from blood, taken in a trial of the OX40 agonist ivuxolimab. The chain carries TRBV27 and TRBJ2-7; 16 bases line up with TRBD2. The receptor was isolated from an adult with an advanced solid tumor such as melanoma, head and neck, liver or kidney cancer. DNA of the CDR3: TGTGCCAGCAGTTGGGGGGGACTAGCGGGAGGGAATACCCACGAGCAGTACTTC. Its protein product is CASSWGGLAGGNTHEQYF.